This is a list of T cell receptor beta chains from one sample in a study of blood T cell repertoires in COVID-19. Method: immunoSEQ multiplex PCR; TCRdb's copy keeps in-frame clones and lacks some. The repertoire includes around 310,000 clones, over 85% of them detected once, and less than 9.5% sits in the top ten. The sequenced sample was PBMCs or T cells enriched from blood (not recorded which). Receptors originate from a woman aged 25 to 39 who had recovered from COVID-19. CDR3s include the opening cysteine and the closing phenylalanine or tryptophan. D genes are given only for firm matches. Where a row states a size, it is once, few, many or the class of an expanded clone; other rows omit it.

CASSRGDYALRTQYF,TGTGCCAGCAGTAGAGGGGACTATGCGCTTCGTACGCAGTATTTT,TRBV6-2/TRBV6-3,TRBJ2-3,NA,TRBD2
CASSQGTSGTSTDTQYF,TGTGCCAGCAGCCAAGGGACTAGCGGGACTAGCACAGATACGCAGTATTTT,TRBV3-1/TRBV3-2,TRBJ2-3,NA,TRBD2
CASRDIAGGITGELFF,TGTGCCAGCAGAGACATAGCGGGAGGTATCACCGGGGAGCTGTTTTTT,TRBV2,TRBJ2-2,NA,TRBD2
CASSQKSNEKLFF,TGTGCCAGCAGCCAAAAAAGCAATGAAAAACTGTTTTTT,TRBV4-2,TRBJ1-4,NA,NA
CASSKLGVMNTEAFF,TGTGCCAGTAGTAAACTTGGAGTTATGAACACTGAAGCTTTCTTT,TRBV19,TRBJ1-1,NA,NA
CASRLRYNSPLHF,TGTGCCAGCAGATTGAGGTATAATTCACCCCTCCACTTT,TRBV25-1,TRBJ1-6,NA,NA
CASSQDRTRREQYF,TGTGCCAGCAGCCAAGACCGAACCCGGCGGGAGCAGTACTTC,TRBV3-1/TRBV3-2,TRBJ2-7,once,NA
CASIAGAGGPRGTQYF,TGTGCCAGCATAGCCGGGGCGGGAGGACCGAGAGGGACCCAGTACTTC,TRBV27,TRBJ2-5,NA,TRBD2
CASSPTLTGLEQYF,TGTGCCAGCAGTCCTACCCTTACAGGGCTCGAGCAGTACTTC,TRBV7-9,TRBJ2-7,NA,NA
CASSPNWGGGNYGYTF,TGCGCCAGCAGCCCGAATTGGGGGGGAGGAAACTATGGCTACACCTTC,TRBV5-1,TRBJ1-2,NA,NA
CASSNPDRATDTQYF,TGTGCCAGCAGCAATCCGGACAGGGCCACAGATACGCAGTATTTT,TRBV2,TRBJ2-3,NA,TRBD1
CASSTGLAGVRETQYF,TGCGCCAGCAGCACGGGACTAGCGGGGGTTCGTGAGACCCAGTACTTC,TRBV5-1,TRBJ2-5,NA,TRBD2
CAWSDNLVSRAKGTEAFF,TGTGCCTGGAGTGATAACCTCGTGTCGAGGGCTAAGGGAACTGAAGCTTTCTTT,TRBV30,TRBJ1-1,NA,NA
CASSVATSGRRIGYEQFF,TGTGCCAGCAGCGTAGCTACTAGCGGGAGGCGGATAGGTTATGAGCAGTTCTTC,TRBV9,TRBJ2-1,NA,TRBD2
CASSVLAETSTDTQYF,TGTGCCAGCAGCGTACTAGCGGAAACTAGCACAGATACGCAGTATTTT,TRBV9,TRBJ2-3,NA,TRBD2
CASSPRSDTGELFF,TGTGCCAGCTCCCCCAGAAGCGACACCGGGGAGCTGTTTTTT,TRBV18,TRBJ2-2,NA,NA
CASSPGQGGKLFF,TGTGCCAGTAGCCCGGGACAGGGGGGAAAACTGTTTTTT,TRBV19,TRBJ1-4,NA,TRBD1
CASRDRQGAYTEAFF,TGTGCCAGTAGAGATCGGCAGGGGGCATACACTGAAGCTTTCTTT,TRBV19,TRBJ1-1,NA,TRBD1
CASSFASGSGYEQYF,TGTGCCAGCAGTTTCGCTAGCGGGAGTGGATACGAGCAGTACTTC,TRBV28,TRBJ2-7,NA,TRBD2
CASQLAGGSYEQYF,TGTGCCAGCCAGCTAGCGGGAGGCTCCTACGAGCAGTACTTC,TRBV3-1/TRBV3-2,TRBJ2-7,NA,TRBD2
CASSFRDRGGEQYF,TGCGCCAGCAGCTTCCGGGACAGGGGAGGCGAGCAGTACTTC,TRBV5-1,TRBJ2-7,few,TRBD1
CAWSVNGFVYNEQFF,TGTGCCTGGAGTGTAAACGGGTTCGTCTACAATGAGCAGTTCTTC,TRBV30,TRBJ2-1,NA,NA
CASSPAAKANQPQHF,TGTGCCAGCAGCCCGGCAGCCAAAGCGAATCAGCCCCAGCATTTT,TRBV9,TRBJ1-5,once,NA
CAISQRQGARSGELFF,TGTGCCATCAGCCAACGACAGGGGGCGAGGTCCGGGGAGCTGTTTTTT,TRBV10-3,TRBJ2-2,once,TRBD1
CASSVSPGGSYEQYF,TGTGCCAGCAGCGTCTCCCCGGGAGGGTCGTACGAGCAGTACTTC,TRBV9,TRBJ2-7,NA,TRBD2
CASSPSGLRETQYF,TGTGCCAGCAGCCCCTCGGGGTTGCGAGAGACCCAGTACTTC,TRBV11-2,TRBJ2-5,NA,NA
CASSQVLEKLFF,TGCGCCAGCAGCCAAGTTCTCGAAAAACTGTTTTTT,TRBV4-1,TRBJ1-4,NA,NA
CASSYSRLITGELFF,TGTGCCAGCAGTTACTCGCGGCTTATTACCGGGGAGCTGTTTTTT,TRBV6-5,TRBJ2-2,NA,NA
CASSLYTLDEQFF,TGTGCCAGCAGTTTATACACCCTGGATGAGCAGTTCTTC,TRBV27,TRBJ2-1,NA,NA
CAIIVDGDNQPQHF,TGTGCCATCATAGTTGACGGGGACAATCAGCCCCAGCATTTT,TRBV10-3,TRBJ1-5,NA,NA
CASSPGDTEAFF,TGTGCCAGCAGTCCGGGAGACACTGAAGCTTTCTTT,TRBV6-5,TRBJ1-1,NA,NA